This T cell receptor beta chain was identified in a study of cytomegalovirus exposure and HLA in healthy donors (dated by TCRdb to about 2017). For context, the study as a whole: In an earlier analysis of roughly 500 of the donors, about 260 Gb of sequence data and 95 million to 130 million unique TCR beta sequences from 180 million or so T cells were reported. To decide whether each TCR beta V gene segment behaved as functional or pseudogenic, an earlier analysis of some 580 of the donors relied on high-throughput TCR beta sequencing. Among the roughly 390 genotyped donors, around 79% belonged to the genetic ancestry cluster associated with self-reported Caucasian donors. Among a few hundred genotyped donors of the cohort, an average of approximately 240,000 unique TCR beta nucleotide sequences were sequenced per donor, roughly 20% of them non-productive. The study combined high-throughput TCR immunosequencing, statistical association of individual TCRs with disease status, and machine learning to predict cytomegalovirus infection status. Donor age, sex, ethnicity and CMV serostatus were collected together with the repertoire data. Using immunosequencing, the study profiled T cell repertoires from 666 subjects and related those repertoires to cytomegalovirus serostatus. Class I and class II HLA loci were covered by the typing at four-digit resolution. An early release that covered 640 HLA-typed donors contained about 300 gigabases of sequencing data and around 85 million unique TCR sequences. Rather than using new phenotypic data, the later analysis identified candidate immune exposures from TCR beta sequences and from how often those sequences occurred across donors. The study aimed to test whether cataloging public T cell receptors could reveal signatures of past pathogen exposure. A later analysis re-examined previously published TCR beta repertoires from 600 to 700 donors and added high-resolution HLA genotyping to investigate patterns of TCR occurrence. The number of typed donors differed by locus: about 620-640 for A, B, C, DRB1 and DQB1; some 540 for DQA1; some 610 for DPA1; and some 470 for DPB1. Every repertoire in the discovery cohort had been generated on one and the same sequencing platform. Besides the first cohort of around 670 subjects, a separate validation cohort made up of 95 to 150 different subjects was used. A later genetic analysis took genome-wide SNP genotypes for about three fifths of the 666 donors and used that subset as a discovery cohort. Several DR-DQ haplotypes were handled as single units for association and clustering, since linkage in the cohort was strong.

Of note for this clone: Its target antigen remains unknown. Per-base quality was not reported, and no clone a single base away is much larger than it.

Points the paper makes about the study in general: Compared with the approximately 720-donor mean, donors in an Asian-associated ancestry cluster had fewer N-insertions in productive TCRs, according to a later genetic analysis. The study gave a list of 150 to 200 TCR beta chains associated with cytomegalovirus. At a false discovery rate of 0.05, a later analysis linked about 16,000 TCR beta sequences to specific HLA alleles. A later analysis found that TCR association rates varied across HLA loci, with DRB1 alleles showing the most associated TCRs and HLA-C alleles the fewest. A later analysis found that most CMV-associated TCR beta chains appeared HLA-restricted, with HLA associations seemingly driven largely by CMV exposure. Because counts were too low, some 17 rarely observed V segments, including chromosome 9 orphons, were excluded from the earlier analysis of fewer than 650 of the donors. Broadly in line with IMGT annotations, most TCR beta V segments showed up in productive rearrangements about 87% or about 30% of the time in an earlier analysis of about 500 of the donors. Some IMGT-functional V segments, including TRBV6-2 and TRBV6-3, could not be told apart with the 87-base-pair reads, so those segments were excluded. In vitro tests confirmed that a few of the cytomegalovirus-associated TCR beta chains recognize cytomegalovirus antigens. According to a later analysis, parvovirus B19, influenza, CMV and Epstein-Barr virus appeared linked to several top co-occurrence clusters. The sequencing pipeline was judged likely to have produced a cluster of highly shared sequence variants as a technical artifact. Correlated functional status among segregating V segments might reflect linkage disequilibrium, but an unknown experimental factor could not be ruled out. In a later genetic analysis, a missense DCLRE1C variant was associated with V-gene and J-gene trimming of TCR beta chains, and the association was replicated in an independent cohort. A further reported finding was that TCR beta sequences accurately predicted the HLA-A and HLA-B alleles for most subjects in the first cohort. Across donors, most TCR sequences were observed very rarely, whereas some public TCRs were present in many individuals. Cytomegalovirus status was reported to be diagnosed by the classifier with high specificity and sensitivity in both the original and validation cohorts. Compared with equally common non-associated chains, HLA-associated TCR beta chains in a later analysis were more clonally expanded and had lower generation probabilities. Presence/absence analyses assumed roughly uniform sequencing depth across donors, an assumption that may not hold. The authors suggested that the approach could potentially be extended to other disease states and immunological phenotypes. This cohort had only TCR beta chains sequenced, and the lack of alpha or paired-chain data limited which features could be detected. Because HLA typing was unavailable for some donors at each locus, only the typed subset was used in association tests. When HLA alleles, especially DR and DQ, strongly co-occurred, attributing TCR associations to individual alleles was difficult. The only immune exposure information available for the cohort was CMV serostatus.

The cohort was made up of roughly 670 healthy bone marrow donors. All cohort members were sampled while nominally healthy, although unrecorded immune exposures were likely present. CMV serostatus was recorded as positive for just under 300 and negative for 352 of the 666 cohort members, whereas no CMV serostatus was recorded for the donor in question. Each donor provided a peripheral blood sample, and peripheral blood mononuclear cells were used for TCR beta sequencing. The Qiagen DNeasy Blood Extraction Kit was used to extract genomic DNA from the blood cell samples. The receptor library was made with the immunoSEQ multiplex PCR assay. For the multiplex PCR, a mixture combining 60 forward primers for TCR Vbeta segments and 13 reverse primers for TCR Jbeta segments was used. Amplification of the CDR3 region of rearranged TCR beta genes was performed with a multiplex PCR assay on genomic DNA. The amplified TCR beta libraries were sequenced on the Illumina HiSeq System as 87-base-pair reads. Per the authors' processing: A later analysis counted approximately 84 million unique TCR beta chains across the 650 to 800 repertoires, and roughly 9.9 million of these chains were shared by at least two donors. To remove PCR and sequencing errors, raw reads were error-corrected and collapsed into unique sequences using a nearest-neighbor algorithm that merged closely related sequences. CDR3 sequences were aligned to IMGT reference sequences to assign V, D and J gene segments. For a sequence to be retained, at least a six-nucleotide match to both a V gene segment and a J gene segment was required. Rearrangements were called productive when the CDR3 lacked stop codons and stayed in frame with V and J; all others were non-productive. Following IMGT convention, CDR3 was defined as the stretch from the second conserved V-encoded cysteine up to the conserved J-encoded phenylalanine. Sequences without an unambiguous match to a single V gene segment were excluded from the earlier analysis of 450 to 650 of the donors. In an earlier analysis of almost 600 of the donors, a V segment was called functional when productive rearrangements were above 56.7%, and segregating when the standard deviation between donors exceeded 5%. To diagnose cytomegalovirus status from the catalog of TCR beta chain sequences, a statistical classification framework was built. A later analysis assigned V and J genes by comparing TCR nucleotide sequences with IMGT/GENE-DB human TR gene sequences. Using the TCRdist pipeline, a later analysis assigned CDR3 sequences along with most-parsimonious VDJ recombination scenarios. A later analysis defined each TCR beta chain by its CDR3 amino acid sequence plus V-gene family, and excluded reads lacking a unique V-gene family. A later analysis removed 500 to 600 highly shared, low-generation-probability nucleotide sequences to deal with suspected cross-contamination and a sequencing artifact. For each public chain, a later analysis derived a clonal expansion index from normalized ranks of inferred template counts within each repertoire. Generation probabilities in a later analysis came from a VDJ recombination model fitted to out-of-frame rearrangements, and those results were checked against IGoR. Hypergeometric tests were used in a later analysis to score TCR-TCR, TCR-HLA and TCR-CMV co-occurrence, with a repertoire-size bias correction applied to the TCR pairs. In a later analysis, false discovery rates were estimated by permuting HLA or CMV assignments 20 times. In a later analysis, co-occurring TCRs were grouped using DBSCAN, and TCRdist sequence similarity was added for clustering within HLA-allele-positive subsets. Co-occurrence clustering excluded repertoires with fewer than 30,000 or more than 120,000 public chains, plus five with anomalous nucleotide sharing. Held by TCRdb, this immuneACCESS table contains in-frame sequences only and omits some clones. Under half of the omission traces to an unresolved V gene where checked; the cause of the rest is unknown. The V and J calls and clone size come from that table; D and trimming were worked out from the DNA. This sample has some 130,000 clones in its table, and over 60% of those were observed once. The ten largest clones take up approximately 0.97% of the sample.

The junction shows trimming of 3 bases on V and 6 bases on J, and the gene matches do not reach 8 bases of it. CDR1 is given as MDHEN and CDR2 as SYDVKM, both from the germline V gene. From its cysteine to its phenylalanine, the CDR3 spans 16 amino acids. Just the 48-base CDR3 DNA is kept, in frame starting at base 1. The receptor's source is a human donor in good health. Sequenced sample: PBMCs. The receptor chain draws on TRBV28 and TRBJ1-4; TRBD1 lines up with 9 middle nucleotides. The nucleotide sequence is given as TGTGCCAGCAGTTTGGCCCGGACAGGGGTGGATGAAAAACTGTTTTTT. It translates as CASSLARTGVDEKLFF.